This paragraph reports one T cell receptor beta chain. The data originate from a study of blood T cell repertoires in COVID-19. Original processing notes: From reference gene primer amplification, estimates of nucleated cell counts were derived. The protocol was immunoSEQ multiplex PCR, while the TCRdb copy is restricted to in-frame clones and leaves out a portion. The V and J calls and clone size were taken over from that table, and D and trimming were inferred from the DNA. The sample contains about 280,000 clones, roughly 86% of which appear only once. The sample was peripheral blood. This sequence was found in a woman in her thirties with COVID-19, enrolled during active disease.

The CDR3 is CASSLRGIGSPLHF. The CDR3 bases are TGTGCCAGCAGTTTAAGGGGAATCGGGTCACCCCTCCACTTT. V gene TRBV27 combines with J gene TRBJ1-6, with a weak D call TRBD1 (5 bases). The CDR3 has 14 residues. Germline V CDR1 and CDR2: MNHEY, SMNVEV (reference sequence). V dropped 2 bases and J dropped 10 bases, with 12 bases sitting between them.